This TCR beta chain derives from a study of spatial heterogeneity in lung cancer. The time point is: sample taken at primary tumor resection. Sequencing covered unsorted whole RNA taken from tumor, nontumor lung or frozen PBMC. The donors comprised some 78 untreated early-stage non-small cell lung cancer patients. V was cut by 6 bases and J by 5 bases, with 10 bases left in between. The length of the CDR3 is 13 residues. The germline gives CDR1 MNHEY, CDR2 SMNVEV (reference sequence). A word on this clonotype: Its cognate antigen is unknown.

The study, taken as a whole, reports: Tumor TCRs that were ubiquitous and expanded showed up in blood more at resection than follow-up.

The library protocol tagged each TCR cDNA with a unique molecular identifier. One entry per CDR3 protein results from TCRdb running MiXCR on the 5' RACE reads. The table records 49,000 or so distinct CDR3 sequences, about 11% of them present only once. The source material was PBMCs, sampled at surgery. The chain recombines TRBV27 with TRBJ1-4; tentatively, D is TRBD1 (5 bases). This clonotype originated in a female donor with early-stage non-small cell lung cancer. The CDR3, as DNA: TGTGCCAGCAGGACAGTTATAAATGAAAAACTGTTTTTT. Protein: CASRTVINEKLFF.